This entry features one TCR beta chain sequence. Its matching antigen is unknown. Looked up from germline, CDR1 is SEHNR and CDR2 is FQNEAQ (reference sequence). CDR3 length: 18 residues. Trimming stripped 4 bases from V and 0 bases from J, with 20 bases between. The sample belongs to a study of T cell responses to AZD1222 COVID-19 vaccine. Study-wide findings and caveats: Increased Spike-specific TCR breadth and depth were observed after two AZD1222 doses.

Sequencing used immunoSEQ multiplex PCR; TCRdb keeps in-frame clones, though not all of them. The data hold under 95,000 clones, with roughly 90% observed a single time. Researchers grouped second doses given at about 4 or about 12 weeks into one pool. The material was peripheral blood, obtained 28 days after the second AZD1222 dose. The clonotype comes from an adult who received the AZD1222 COVID-19 vaccine. This chain joins TRBV7-9 and TRBJ2-3; D ambiguous. The CDR3 spells CASSSSSSGPDSTDTQYF. The CDR3 DNA follows: TGTGCCAGCAGCTCGTCCTCGAGTGGCCCCGATAGCACAGATACGCAGTATTTT.